This T cell receptor beta chain is drawn from a study of shared clonotypes between healthy human individuals. Background on the study: The study used three CD4 naive, three CD4 memory, two CD8 naive and one CD8 memory plate per donor. The study's findings and limits: Read depth was anticipated to influence clonotype sharing among donors.

The V end was cut by 2 bases, the J end by 0 bases, with 5 bases between. Germline V gene lookup returns CDR1 SGHVS and CDR2 FNYEAQ. The CDR3 spans 13 residues. The assay was immunoSEQ multiplex PCR, and TCRdb's table has in-frame clones only and misses some. The sample has about 1,900,000 clones; less than 95% are singletons. Notes on this clone: Its antigen is still unknown. The sample holds other DNA sequences that translate to the same CDR3.

CD45RO-negative, CCR7-selected cells formed the naive CD8 fraction, which excluded terminally differentiated effector memory CD45RA+ cells. The sequenced sample consisted of naive CD8+ T cells sorted from blood. This receptor was taken from a man between 18 and 29 years old in good health. J is TRBJ2-7 and V is TRBV7-6, with D unresolved. The CDR3 here is CASSLHNSYEQYF. The CDR3 DNA is TGTGCCAGCAGCTTACATAACTCCTACGAGCAGTACTTC. Based on the CDR3 plus reference TRBV7-6 and TRBJ2-7, the full variable domain is GAGVSQSPRYKVTKRGQDVALRCDPISGHVSLYWYRQALGQGPEFLTYFNYEAQQDKSGLPNDRFSAERPEGSISTLTIQRTEQRDSAMYRCASSLHNSYEQYFGPGTRLTVT.